This TCR beta chain emerged from a study of post-analysis software for immune sequencing data (dated by TCRdb to about 2015). Notes on the research overall: The recorded disease courses included relapsing-remitting, secondary progressive and progressive-relapsing multiple sclerosis, and some patients had no subtype annotation. A subset of samples was prepared in parallel using single-end sample barcoding, then pooled and co-amplified after Illumina adapter ligation. Patient repertoires were compared against over ten previously published healthy control repertoires from donors aged about 6 to 28 years. Overall study outcomes, separate from this receptor: Patients showed significantly higher frequencies than controls for several TRBV segments, among them TRBV5-6, TRBV5-1 and TRBV20-1. Direct clustering with F measure showed strong co-clustering of samples prepared in the same batch, prompting a batch-effect correction. The control group was slightly older than the multiple sclerosis patient group. Normalized Chao1 diversity was significantly lower in multiple sclerosis patients than controls, suggesting substantial peripheral T-cell clonal expansion.

About this clonotype: The clone's antigen remains unknown. No much larger clone exists at a distance of one base, and base qualities are not known.

The CDR3 spans 13 residues, from the cysteine through the phenylalanine. Kept here is only the CDR3 DNA, which spans 39 bases and is read in frame from base 1. From a lookup of the germline V gene, CDR1 and CDR2 are MNHEY and SVGAGI. Trimming accounts for 2 bases at V and 8 bases at J, while the number of junction bases matched to no gene is 4. TCR beta repertoires were profiled from peripheral blood of roughly 13 young patients with multiple sclerosis to demonstrate the VDJtools post-analysis software. The multiple sclerosis patients were children and adolescents ranging in age from about 6 to 16 years. The method was PCR. Sequenced using an Illumina HiSeq 2500. To reduce PCR and sequencing biases, unique molecular identifiers were built into the TCR beta cDNA libraries. Every 1 to 10 million input T cells yielded roughly 0.5 million cDNA molecules, meaning each molecule approximated one T cell. The patient libraries were prepared and sequenced using the same protocol as the earlier healthy control dataset. Samples belonging to the same batch were prepared together, multiplexed and sequenced on a shared HiSeq lane. On the study's bioinformatics: Raw barcoded reads were processed with MIGEC, and single-read molecular identifier groups were discarded before consensus assembly and CDR3 extraction. VDJtools was used for post-analysis of the clonotype tables, with diversity normalized by down-sampling every dataset to the smallest sample size. Repertoire overlap clustering matched CDR3 amino acid but not nucleotide sequences to correct batch-related cross-sample contamination. The public reads were run again by TCRdb, first through fastp at Q25 and then through MiXCR, and only productive beta chains were kept. Entries that share a CDR3 protein sequence are merged under the most common genes and DNA. TCRdb's processing, not the study's, gives the V and J calls here. Across this sample there are roughly 400,000 distinct CDR3 sequences, with roughly 40% seen only once. Of the sample, approximately 7.7% falls within the top ten clones.

The rearrangement joined TRBV6-5 to TRBJ1-2, and 8 bases in between align with TRBD1. The material sequenced was blood. The clonotype comes from a girl aged 2 to 10 with multiple sclerosis. CDR3 region: CASSYETGEGYTF. DNA sequence: TGTGCCAGCAGTTACGAGACAGGGGAGGGCTACACCTTC.